The 15 T cell receptor beta chains below were found in one sample sequenced in a study of cytomegalovirus exposure and HLA in healthy donors. This PCR relied on a set of 60 Vbeta primers and 13 Jbeta primers. Here immunoSEQ multiplex PCR was the method, and the copy in TCRdb shows in-frame clones only, minus some. The sample has 45,000 to 60,000 clones. Sequencing was done on a sample of PBMCs. Receptors originate from a male donor in good health and CMV-seronegative.

The chain is built from TRBV30 and TRBJ2-2; 9 bases line up with TRBD1. Germline loops: CDR1 GTSNPN, CDR2 SVGIG (reference sequence). CDR3 length: 16 residues. V was clipped by 4 bases and J by 5 bases; unmatched bases: 11. For the CDR3, the DNA is TGTGCCTGGAAGGACAGGGGAATGAAAAGAACCGGGGAGCTGTTTTTT. Translated: CAWKDRGMKRTGELFF.

The chain couples TRBV19 to TRBJ1-1; 10 bases are shared with TRBD1. The germline CDR1 and CDR2 sequences are LNHDA and SQIVND (reference sequence). Trimming took 6 bases from V and 1 from J; bases not matched to a gene: 5. The CDR3 contains 15 residues. CDR3 sequence: CASRRDRGQNTEAFF. CDR3 coding DNA: TGTGCCAGTAGAAGGGACAGGGGACAGAACACTGAAGCTTTCTTT.

The chain is built from TRBV5-1 and TRBJ1-2; D remains unclear. V was cut by 1 base and J by 6 bases, with 7 bases left in between. The germline V gene has CDR1 SGHRS and CDR2 YFSETQ. This CDR3 spans 12 amino acids. This CDR3 reads CASSLPGDGYTF. In nucleotides, the CDR3 is TGCGCCAGCAGCTTGCCCGGGGATGGCTACACCTTC.

This chain links TRBV30 with TRBJ1-1, with unresolved D. This CDR3 has 13 amino acids. Per the germline V gene, CDR1 is GTSNPN and CDR2 is SVGIG (reference sequence). Trimming removed 2 bases from V and 3 bases from J, with 10 bases in between. CDR3 DNA: TGTGCCTGGAGTCGGGGTAGGGACACTGAAGCTTTCTTT. Amino acid sequence: CAWSRGRDTEAFF. The full variable domain, with the rest looked up from reference TRBV30 and TRBJ1-1, is SQTIHQWPATLVQPVGSPLSLECTVEGTSNPNLYWYRQAAGRGLQLLFYSVGIGQISSEVPQNLSASRPQDRQFILSSKKLLLSDSGFYLCAWSRGRDTEAFFGQGTRLTVV.

The chain links TRBV4-3 to TRBJ1-3, with 8 bases aligning to TRBD1. Germline V lookup: CDR1 LGHNA, CDR2 YSLEER. The CDR3 contains 15 residues. Trimming removed 1 base from V and 4 bases from J; junction bases left unmatched: 3. CDR3 bases: TGCGCCAGCAGCCAAGGACAGGGGTTAGGAAACACCATATATTTT. Translated: CASSQGQGLGNTIYF.

The rearrangement joins TRBV5-6 to TRBJ1-1; perhaps TRBD1 as D (5 bases). V lost 5 bases and J lost 4, with 15 bases in between. CDR1 is SGHDT, CDR2 YYEEEE, per germline. This CDR3 is 14 amino acids long. The CDR3 nucleotides read TGTGCCAGCAGGGTACAGGTCCCGGGCACTGAAGCTTTCTTT. Protein: CASRVQVPGTEAFF.

The chain links TRBV5-1 to TRBJ1-6, with D possibly matching TRBD1 (6 bases). The CDR3 length is 14 residues. The V end lost 0 bases, the J end lost 6 bases, and 7 bases lay between the germline ends. Germline CDR1 SGHRS, CDR2 YFSETQ. The CDR3 region is CASSLDRANSPLHF. DNA for the CDR3: TGCGCCAGCAGCTTGGACAGGGCTAATTCACCCCTCCACTTT.

This chain links TRBV4-2 with TRBJ2-5; 14 nucleotides match TRBD2. The CDR3 sequence is 18 residues long. CDR1 is LGHNA, CDR2 YNFKEQ, per germline. Trimming took 1 base from V and 3 from J; bases not matched to a gene: 7. In DNA, the CDR3 is TGTGCCAGCAGCCAAGTCATCCCGGGACTAGCGGGGGAAGAGACCCAGTACTTC. Translated: CASSQVIPGLAGEETQYF.

The V and J genes are TRBV6-5 and TRBJ2-2, with TRBD1 matching over 7 bases. Germline-derived CDR1 and CDR2 are MNHEY and SVGAGI. This CDR3 region has 14 residues. Unmatched junction bases numbered 7, after V lost 6 bases and J lost 6 bases. The CDR3, as DNA: TGTGCCAGCAGGACAGGGATGTCGGCCGGGGAGCTGTTTTTT. It is translated as CASRTGMSAGELFF.

The J gene is TRBJ2-7, the V gene TRBV2; TRBD2 matches 10 bases. The CDR3 extends over 15 amino acids. V lost 2 bases and J lost 2; bases outside the gene matches: 3. CDR1 is SNHLY, CDR2 FYNNEI, per germline. For the CDR3, the DNA is TGTGCCAGCAGTGAAAGCGGGGGGGGTCCCTACGAGCAGTACTTC. Translation gives CASSESGGGPYEQYF.

This chain uses TRBV18 with TRBJ1-1; no clear D gene. The CDR3 has 12 residues. Germline CDR1 reads KGHSH; CDR2 reads LQKENI. The germline V and J ends were trimmed by 2 bases and 6 bases, with 7 bases remaining between them. Here the CDR3 DNA reads TGTGCCAGCTCACCATCCCCAGCTGAAGCTTTCTTT. This sequence encodes CASSPSPAEAFF.

The chain carries TRBV6-5 and TRBJ2-1; 7 positions agree with TRBD2. Losses at the gene ends were 4 bases for V and 6 bases for J; bases not matched to a gene: 9. This CDR3 region has 15 residues. Germline V gives CDR1 MNHEY, CDR2 SVGAGI. CDR3 DNA: TGTGCCAGCAGTTCCGCCGGACTAGGAGGCAATGAGCAGTTCTTC. Residues: CASSSAGLGGNEQFF.

This chain uses TRBV2 with TRBJ1-4, with a weak D call TRBD1 (5 bases). V lost 1 base and J 8 bases, leaving 11 bases between the germline ends. Germline V lookup: CDR1 SNHLY, CDR2 FYNNEI. This CDR3 has 14 residues. CDR3 in amino acids: CASSEGDSREKLFF. As DNA, the CDR3 is TGTGCCAGCAGTGAAGGAGACAGTCGGGAAAAACTGTTTTTT.

The gene calls are TRBV30 and TRBJ2-1; 9 nucleotides line up with TRBD1. Germline V gene sequence: CDR1 GTSNPN, CDR2 SVGIG (reference sequence). With 4 bases clipped from V and 5 bases from J, the junction kept 15 bases outside the gene matches. The CDR3 runs to 17 residues. This CDR3 is CAWTRHRDRALNNEQFF. CDR3 nucleotides: TGTGCCTGGACCAGGCACCGGGACAGGGCGCTCAACAATGAGCAGTTCTTC.

The chain joins TRBV4-1 to TRBJ2-7, with D uncertain. The V gene lost 0 bases and the J gene lost 2 bases, with 8 bases spanning the gap. CDR3 length: 14 residues. The V gene's germline CDR1 is MGHRA and CDR2 YSYEKL. This chain's CDR3 is CASSQDPTPYEQYF. In nucleotides, the CDR3 is TGCGCCAGCAGCCAAGATCCTACCCCCTACGAGCAGTACTTC.